The 3 T cell receptor beta chains given below trace back to one sample, sequenced in a study of OX40 agonist ivuxolimab in advanced cancers. Sequencing used immunoSEQ multiplex PCR; TCRdb keeps in-frame clones, though not all of them. The table shows around 70,000 clones, with 85% occurring only once. The source material was CD4+ or CD8+ T cells sorted from blood, sampled in a trial of the OX40 agonist ivuxolimab. The receptor source for this set is an adult with an advanced solid tumor such as melanoma, head and neck, liver or kidney cancer.

V usage is TRBV7-2 and J usage is TRBJ1-1; 7 nucleotides match TRBD1. The length of the CDR3 is 16 residues. CDR1 SGHTA and CDR2 FQGNSA come from the germline V gene. V was clipped by 3 bases and J by 4 bases; unmatched bases: 11. CDR3 protein: CASSFSTGAGGTEAFF. CDR3 bases: TGTGCCAGCAGCTTCTCTACAGGGGCGGGTGGCACTGAAGCTTTCTTT.

The rearrangement joins TRBV5-4 to TRBJ2-7; D is undetermined. The CDR3 spans 12 residues. The germline V and J ends were trimmed by 0 bases and 1 base, with 2 bases remaining between them. Germline V CDR1 and CDR2: SGHNT, YYREEE (reference sequence). Here the CDR3 reads CASSLESYEQYF. CDR3 nucleotide sequence: TGTGCCAGCAGCTTGGAATCCTACGAGCAGTACTTC.

This rearrangement joins TRBV5-1 to TRBJ2-1, with 11 bases matching TRBD1. The CDR3 is made up of 16 amino acids. V shed 1 base, J shed 7 bases, and the junction held 7 bases outside the gene matches. CDR1 is SGHRS and CDR2 is YFSETQ in the germline V gene. The DNA of the CDR3 is TGCGCCAGCAGCTTGCTCTCCGGGACAGGGGGGAATGAGCAGTTCTTC. As protein: CASSLLSGTGGNEQFF.